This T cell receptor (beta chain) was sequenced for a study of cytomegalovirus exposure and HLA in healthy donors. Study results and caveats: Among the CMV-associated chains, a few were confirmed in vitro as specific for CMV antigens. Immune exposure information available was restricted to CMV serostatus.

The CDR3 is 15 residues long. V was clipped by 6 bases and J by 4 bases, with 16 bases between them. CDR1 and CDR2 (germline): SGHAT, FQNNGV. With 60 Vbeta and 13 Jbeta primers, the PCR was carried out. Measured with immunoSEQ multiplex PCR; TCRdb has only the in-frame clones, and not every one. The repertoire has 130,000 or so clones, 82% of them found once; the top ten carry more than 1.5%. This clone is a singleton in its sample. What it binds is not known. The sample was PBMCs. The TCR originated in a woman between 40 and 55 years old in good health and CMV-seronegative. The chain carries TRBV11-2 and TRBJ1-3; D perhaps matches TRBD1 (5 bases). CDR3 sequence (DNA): TGTGCCAGCAGAGAAGGTTGGGGCGGAGGAAACACCATATATTTT. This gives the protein CASREGWGGGNTIYF.